In this sample, the clone carrying this T cell receptor beta chain turned up a few times. The antigen is not known. The sequenced template was cDNA made from the entire isolated RNA. The assay was immunoSEQ multiplex PCR, and TCRdb's table has in-frame clones only and misses some. The sample consists of more than 300,000 clones, over 13% of them appearing once. These data come from a study of beta chain features in type 1 diabetes. Notes on the study in general: Any HLA effect on TCRB rearrangement was left unresolved by small sub-analyses. Fewer junction insertions and more nucleotide deletions appeared in type 1 diabetes patients. A cDNA-based sequencing approach could over-represent cells with high TCR expression.

This CDR3 has 14 residues. V dropped 5 bases and J dropped 2; count of bases not matched to a gene: 4. The germline V gene encodes CDR1 SGHTA and CDR2 FQGNSA. The chain combines TRBV7-2 with TRBJ2-7, with 9 bases matching TRBD1. The receptor was isolated from a woman aged 18 to 35 in good health. Sequenced sample: naive CD4+ T cells from blood. Written as DNA, the CDR3 is TGTGCCAGCAGCGCGGACAGGGGAACCTACGAGCAGTACTTC. Translating it yields CASSADRGTYEQYF.